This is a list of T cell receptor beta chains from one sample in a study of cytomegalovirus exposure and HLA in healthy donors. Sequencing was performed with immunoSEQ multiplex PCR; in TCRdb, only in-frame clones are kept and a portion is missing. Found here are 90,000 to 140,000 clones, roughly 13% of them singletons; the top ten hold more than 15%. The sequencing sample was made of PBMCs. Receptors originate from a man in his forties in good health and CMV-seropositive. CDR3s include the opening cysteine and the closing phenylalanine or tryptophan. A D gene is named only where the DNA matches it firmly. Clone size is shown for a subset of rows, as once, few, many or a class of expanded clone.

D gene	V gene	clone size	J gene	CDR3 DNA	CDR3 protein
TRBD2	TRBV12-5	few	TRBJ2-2	TGTGCTAGTGCCCGGGGACTAGCGGGATTCTGGGAGCTGTTTTTT	CASARGLAGFWELFF
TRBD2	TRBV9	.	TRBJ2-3	TGTGCCAGCAGCGGTACGGGACTAGCGGGAGGAGATACGCAGTATTTT	CASSGTGLAGGDTQYF
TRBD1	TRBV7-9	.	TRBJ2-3	TGTGCCAGCAGCTTAGGGGACAGGGGGCAAGATACGCAGTATTTT	CASSLGDRGQDTQYF
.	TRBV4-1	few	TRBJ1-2	TGCGCCAGCAGCCGACTTTCAGGGGTCTATGGCTACACCTTC	CASSRLSGVYGYTF
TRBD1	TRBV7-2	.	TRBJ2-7	TGTGCCAGCAGCTCTCGACAGGGTTACTACGAGCAGTACTTC	CASSSRQGYYEQYF
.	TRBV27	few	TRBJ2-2	TGTGCCAGCAATGGGGGCGGGGGGAACACCGGGGAGCTGTTTTTT	CASNGGGGNTGELFF
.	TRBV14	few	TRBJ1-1	TGTGCCAGCAGCCCCGGGGGGGGCACTGAAGCTTTCTTT	CASSPGGGTEAFF
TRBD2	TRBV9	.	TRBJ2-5	TGTGCCAGCAGCCCTGGAGCGGGAGAGGGGGAGACCCAGTACTTC	CASSPGAGEGETQYF
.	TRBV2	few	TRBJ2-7	TGTGCCAGCAGTGGTGATAGCGGCAAAGGGTTTAGCTACGAGCAGTACTTC	CASSGDSGKGFSYEQYF
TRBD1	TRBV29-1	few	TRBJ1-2	TGCAGCGCCGGGACAGGTTCGGGGGGCTACACCTTC	CSAGTGSGGYTF
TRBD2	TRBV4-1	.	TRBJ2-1	TGCGCCAGCAGCCAAGAAGCCCAGCGGGATTACAATGAGCAGTTCTTC	CASSQEAQRDYNEQFF
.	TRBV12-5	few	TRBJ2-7	TGTGCTAGTGGTTTGTTTCGGGGGGCCCTCTACGAGCAGTACTTC	CASGLFRGALYEQYF
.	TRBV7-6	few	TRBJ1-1	TGTGCCAGCAGCCGCGGGCAGAGGGAGACTGAAGCTTTCTTT	CASSRGQRETEAFF
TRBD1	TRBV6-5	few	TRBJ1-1	TGTGCCAGCAGTTTACAGGGGGGTGTGAACACTGAAGCTTTCTTT	CASSLQGGVNTEAFF
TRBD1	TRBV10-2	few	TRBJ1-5	TGCGCCAGCAGTGAGTTACTAGACAGGGGAAGGCAGCCCCAGCATTTT	CASSELLDRGRQPQHF
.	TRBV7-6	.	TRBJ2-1	TGTGCCAGCAGCTCATCCCCGGGTGCCGGGGAGCAGTTCTTC	CASSSSPGAGEQFF
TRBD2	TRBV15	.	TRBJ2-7	TGTGCCACCAGCAGAGATAGCGGGAACCGTATCCGGTACGAGCAGTACTTC	CATSRDSGNRIRYEQYF
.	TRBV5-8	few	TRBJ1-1	TGTGCCAGCAGCTTTTCCCCTAGACGAGTGAACACTGAAGCTTTCTTT	CASSFSPRRVNTEAFF
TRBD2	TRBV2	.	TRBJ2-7	TGTGCCAGCAGTGAAATTACTAGCGGGTGGGACGAGCAGTACTTC	CASSEITSGWDEQYF
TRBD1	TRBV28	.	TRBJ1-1	TGTGCCAGCAGTTTATGGGCCAGGGGGCAAACTGAAGCTTTCTTT	CASSLWARGQTEAFF
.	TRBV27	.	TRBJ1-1	TGTGCCAGCGGGGTGGACAGGAACACTGAAGCTTTCTTT	CASGVDRNTEAFF
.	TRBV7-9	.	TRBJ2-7	TGTGCCAGCAGCTTAGGTGGACATTACTACGAGCAGTACTTC	CASSLGGHYYEQYF
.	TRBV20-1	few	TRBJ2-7	TGCAGTGCTGGGCCACAGTACTTC	CSAGPQYF
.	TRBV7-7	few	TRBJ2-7	TGTGCCAGCAGCTATCCAGGGGCCGAGCAGTACTTC	CASSYPGAEQYF
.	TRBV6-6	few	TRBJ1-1	TGTGCCAGCAGTTTCTCGGGCCGGATCGACACTGAAGCTTTCTTT	CASSFSGRIDTEAFF
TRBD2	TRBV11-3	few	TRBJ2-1	TGTGCCAGCAGCTTAGGGGGGACTAGCGGGAGTTACGATGAGCAGTTCTTC	CASSLGGTSGSYDEQFF
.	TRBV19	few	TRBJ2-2	TGTGCCACTAGGCAGTACACCGGGGAGCTGTTTTTT	CATRQYTGELFF
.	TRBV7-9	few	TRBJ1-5	TGTGCCAGCAGCGCGACAGCAAATCAGCCCCAGCATTTT	CASSATANQPQHF
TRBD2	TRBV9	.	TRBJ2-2	TGTGCCAGCAGCGTAGGTAGCGGGATGGGAAGAGCGGGGGAGCTGTTTTTT	CASSVGSGMGRAGELFF
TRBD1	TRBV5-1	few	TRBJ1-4	TGCGCCAGCAAGGAGGGGGCTACTAATGAAAAACTGTTTTTT	CASKEGATNEKLFF
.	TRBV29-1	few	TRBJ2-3	TGCAGCGTTGATTCTGGCACAGATACGCAGTATTTT	CSVDSGTDTQYF
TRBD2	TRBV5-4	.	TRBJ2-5	TGTGCCAGCGGCCCGGGGATCTGGCGGGAGGGCACGGGAGAGACCCAGTACTTC	CASGPGIWREGTGETQYF
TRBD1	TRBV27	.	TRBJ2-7	TGTGCCAGCAGTTTACACCCCGGGACAGGGGGGTACGAGCAGTACTTC	CASSLHPGTGGYEQYF
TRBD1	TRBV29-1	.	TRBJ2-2	TGCAGCGTTGATAACAGGGGGCAACAGAACACCGGGGAGCTGTTTTTT	CSVDNRGQQNTGELFF
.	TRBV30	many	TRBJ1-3	TGTGCGGGCTCCGGACAGATTGATTCTGGAAACACCATATATTTT	CAGSGQIDSGNTIYF
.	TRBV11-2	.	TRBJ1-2	TGTGCCAGCAGCTTAGATCACCTAACAGGGTACGGCTACACCTTC	CASSLDHLTGYGYTF
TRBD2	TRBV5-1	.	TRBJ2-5	TGCGCCAGCAGCCGTGTTTTGCGGGAGGGCCTCGAGACCCAGTACTTC	CASSRVLREGLETQYF
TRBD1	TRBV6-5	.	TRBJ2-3	TGTGCCAGCAGCTGGACAGGGGGCTTCGGAGATACGCAGTATTTT	CASSWTGGFGDTQYF
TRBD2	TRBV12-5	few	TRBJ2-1	TGTGCTAGTGGTTTCTCCAGTCGGGAGGGCCTATACAATGAGCAGTTCTTC	CASGFSSREGLYNEQFF
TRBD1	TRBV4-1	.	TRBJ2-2	TGCGCCAGCAGCCAAGGACAGGGGGCGATCGGGGAGCTGTTTTTT	CASSQGQGAIGELFF
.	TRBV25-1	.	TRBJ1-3	TGTGCCAGCAGTGAGAGATACTCTGGAAACACCATATATTTT	CASSERYSGNTIYF